This entry lists 29 T cell receptor beta chains sequenced from one sample in a study of shared clonotypes between healthy human individuals. Sequenced by immunoSEQ multiplex PCR; TCRdb stores in-frame clones only, minus some. The sample holds about 2,100,000 clones, around 93% seen once. Naive CD8 cells were CD45RO-negative, positively selected for CCR7, excluding terminally differentiated effector memory CD45RA+ cells. The sequenced material came from naive CD8+ T cells from PBMCs. These receptors were collected from a man aged 18 to 29 in good health. Some clones in this sample may be carry-over from other donors' samples.

The rearrangement links TRBV7-9 to TRBJ1-4, with 10 nucleotides matching TRBD1. With V trimmed by 6 bases and J by 8 bases, 9 bases remained unmatched. Germline assignment: CDR1 SEHNR and CDR2 FQNEAQ (reference sequence). This CDR3 is 15 amino acids long. The CDR3 nucleotides read TGTGCCAGCAGGGTGACAGGGGGCTTAGGGGAAAAACTGTTTTTT. This translates into CASRVTGGLGEKLFF.

About this clone: Other DNA sequences in the sample encode the same CDR3. The gene calls are TRBV28 and TRBJ2-1, with TRBD2 as a possible D gene (6 bases). The germline V and J ends were trimmed by 3 bases and 0 bases, with 9 bases remaining between them. From germline, CDR1 is MDHEN and CDR2 SYDVKM. CDR3 length: 15 amino acids. The CDR3 DNA follows: TGTGCCAGCAGTTTGGGGAGGAGCTCCTACAATGAGCAGTTCTTC. Translated: CASSLGRSSYNEQFF. The variable domain in full, completed from reference TRBV28 and TRBJ2-1, reads DVKVTQSSRYLVKRTGEKVFLECVQDMDHENMFWYRQDPGLGLRLIYFSYDVKMKEKGDIPEGYSVSREKKERFSLILESASTNQTSMYLCASSLGRSSYNEQFFGPGTRLTVL.

The rearrangement links TRBV4-1 to TRBJ2-5; a weak D match, TRBD2 (5 bases). The CDR3 is 14 residues long. Germline V gene lookup returns CDR1 MGHRA and CDR2 YSYEKL. The V end lost 3 bases, the J end lost 2 bases, and 10 bases lay between the germline ends. The CDR3 nucleotides read TGCGCCAGCAGCCAGAGGGCCGGGCAAGAGACCCAGTACTTC. This sequence encodes CASSQRAGQETQYF.

To note about this clone: Other DNA sequences in the same sample also yield this CDR3. This sequence joins TRBV2 and TRBJ2-2; no firm D call. V was shortened by 8 bases and J by 5 bases, with 6 bases between the two germline ends. CDR3 size: 11 residues. CDR1 is SNHLY and CDR2 is FYNNEI in the germline V gene. DNA for the CDR3: TGTGCCAGCTCGGTGACCGGGGAGCTGTTTTTT. Its translation is CASSVTGELFF.

V and J are TRBV27 and TRBJ2-3; 8 nucleotides line up with TRBD2. The germline CDR1 and CDR2 sequences are MNHEY and SMNVEV (reference sequence). The CDR3 consists of 15 residues. Trimming at V came to 6 bases and at J to 2 bases, leaving 7 bases not matched to a gene. CDR3 in amino acids: CASRRTSGYTDTQYF. The CDR3 nucleotides are TGTGCCAGCAGACGTACTAGCGGATACACAGATACGCAGTATTTT.

This chain links TRBV27 with TRBJ2-7, with D unclear. Trimming took off 5 bases at V and 1 base at J, with 9 bases between the two ends. CDR3 size: 13 residues. Per the germline V gene, CDR1 is MNHEY and CDR2 is SMNVEV (reference sequence). For the CDR3, the DNA is TGTGCCAGCAGTCTCCCCGTATCCTACGAGCAGTACTTC. Amino acids: CASSLPVSYEQYF.

The chain is built from TRBV27 and TRBJ2-6; D is perhaps TRBD1 or TRBD2 (5 bases each). The CDR3 spans 16 residues. V was trimmed by 4 bases and J by 0 bases, leaving 10 bases between them. Germline CDR1 MNHEY, CDR2 SMNVEV (reference sequence). The CDR3 here is CASSWWGSSGANVLTF. CDR3 DNA: TGTGCCAGCAGTTGGTGGGGGAGCTCTGGGGCCAACGTCCTGACTTTC.

The chain links TRBV7-9 to TRBJ2-7; a weak D match, TRBD1 (6 bases). CDR1 and CDR2 from the germline V gene are SEHNR and FQNEAQ (reference sequence). CDR3 length: 14 amino acids. Trimming removed 5 bases from V and 3 bases from J, with 14 bases in between. Here the CDR3 reads CASSSWTVDYEQYF. The CDR3, as DNA: TGTGCCAGCAGCAGTTGGACAGTGGACTACGAGCAGTACTTC.

The V gene is TRBV14, the J gene TRBJ1-1; the D is unclear. The CDR3 loop spans 13 amino acids. V was pared by 0 bases and J by 6 bases, with 8 bases between. CDR1 SGHDN and CDR2 FVKESK come from the germline V gene. The CDR3 region has the DNA TGTGCCAGCAGCCAAGAAGGAGGGCCTGAAGCTTTCTTT. Translation gives CASSQEGGPEAFF.

About this clone itself: The same CDR3 can be traced to other DNA sequences in this sample. The chain has TRBV4-3 and TRBJ2-6; D is uncertain. This CDR3 spans 15 amino acids. V dropped 1 base and J dropped 2 bases, with 6 bases sitting between them. CDR1 is LGHNA and CDR2 is YSLEER in the germline V gene. The chain's CDR3 is CASSQGTAGANVLTF. CDR3 sequence (DNA): TGCGCCAGCAGCCAAGGGACGGCTGGGGCCAACGTCCTGACTTTC.

J is TRBJ2-7 and V is TRBV7-2; TRBD2 aligns across 13 bases. Looked up from germline, CDR1 is SGHTA and CDR2 is FQGNSA. V was clipped by 0 bases and J by 4 bases; unmatched bases: 9. There are 18 residues in the CDR3. The DNA of the CDR3 is TGTGCCAGCAGCTTAGCAGGGGTACTAGCGGGAGGGCCTTACGAGCAGTACTTC. Its translation is CASSLAGVLAGGPYEQYF. Full variable domain (outside the CDR3, taken from reference TRBV7-2 and TRBJ2-7): GAGVSQSPSNKVTEKGKDVELRCDPISGHTALYWYRQSLGQGLEFLIYFQGNSAPDKSGLPSDRFSAERTGGSVSTLTIQRTQQEDSAVYLCASSLAGVLAGGPYEQYFGPGTRLTVT.

This chain joins TRBV5-5 and TRBJ1-1; D is unclear. Per germline, CDR1 SGHKS and CDR2 YYEKEE (reference sequence). This CDR3 has 13 amino acids. Trimming left V 5 bases short and J 1 base short, with 9 bases between. CDR3 region: CASREYTNTEAFF. CDR3 sequence (DNA): TGTGCCAGCAGGGAATATACGAACACTGAAGCTTTCTTT.

The V gene is TRBV11-2, the J gene TRBJ2-5; D may be TRBD1 (5 bases). The J call may be wrong; the DNA end is better matched by TRBJ2-7. The CDR3 runs to 16 residues. Looked up from germline, CDR1 is SGHAT and CDR2 is FQNNGV. In DNA form, the CDR3 reads TGTGCCAGCAGCCCCGTCGGTCCGACAGCTCACTACGAGCAGTACTTC. Encoded protein: CASSPVGPTAHYEQYF.

The genes are TRBV4-3 and TRBJ2-2, with TRBD2 matching over 7 bases. This CDR3 has 17 amino acids. CDR1 and CDR2 from the germline V gene are LGHNA and YSLEER. V lost 2 bases to trimming and J lost 7 bases; unmatched junction nucleotides: 13. Written as DNA, the CDR3 is TGCGCCAGCAGCCAACTTTTTAGTTCTAGCGGTAACGGGGAGCTGTTTTTT. Translation: CASSQLFSSSGNGELFF.

This clone is a singleton in its sample. The gene calls are TRBV7-6 and TRBJ2-7; D is uncertain. V shed 5 bases and J shed 0 bases, with 14 bases lying between them. The CDR3 is made up of 15 amino acids. Germline CDR1 is SGHVS and CDR2 is FNYEAQ. The CDR3 here is CASSLSPALSYEQYF. CDR3 coding DNA: TGTGCCAGCAGCCTGTCACCCGCACTCTCCTACGAGCAGTACTTC.

Remarks on this clone: The sample has other DNA sequences that encode this CDR3 too. The V call is TRBV6-5, the J call TRBJ2-7, with unresolved D. Trimming removed 0 bases from V and 6 bases from J, with 6 bases in between. The CDR3 covers 12 residues. In germline, CDR1 is MNHEY, CDR2 SVGAGI. CDR3 protein: CASSYSGIEQYF. In DNA form, the CDR3 reads TGTGCCAGCAGTTACTCGGGGATCGAGCAGTACTTC.

V gene TRBV27 combines with J gene TRBJ1-4, with TRBD1 as a possible D gene (6 bases). Trimming took off 6 bases at V and 0 bases at J, with 17 bases between the two ends. From germline, CDR1 is MNHEY and CDR2 SMNVEV (reference sequence). The CDR3 has 17 amino acids. This CDR3 is CASRDTGWGTTNEKLFF. The CDR3, as DNA: TGTGCCAGCAGGGATACAGGGTGGGGCACAACTAATGAAAAACTGTTTTTT. The full variable domain, with the rest looked up from reference TRBV27 and TRBJ1-4, is EAQVTQNPRYLITVTGKKLTVTCSQNMNHEYMSWYRQDPGLGLRQIYYSMNVEVTDKGDVPEGYKVSRKEKRNFPLILESPSPNQTSLYFCASRDTGWGTTNEKLFFGSGTQLSVL.

The chain has TRBV11-2 and TRBJ2-7; 15 positions agree with TRBD2. J gave up 5 bases and V 5 bases, and 10 bases lay outside the gene matches. The CDR3 consists of 17 residues. Germline CDR1 and CDR2: SGHAT and FQNNGV. The CDR3 bases are TGTGCCAGCAGCATTATGGGGACTAGCGGGAGGTCTGACGAGCAGTACTTC. It translates to CASSIMGTSGRSDEQYF. Variable domain in full (rest from reference TRBV11-2 and TRBJ2-7): EAGVAQSPRYKIIEKRQSVAFWCNPISGHATLYWYQQILGQGPKLLIQFQNNGVVDDSQLPKDRFSAERLKGVDSTLKIQPAKLEDSAVYLCASSIMGTSGRSDEQYFGPGTRLTVT.

The genes are TRBV4-3 and TRBJ2-7; D not certain. The V gene's germline CDR1 is LGHNA and CDR2 YSLEER. This CDR3 region has 14 residues. The V and J ends lost 0 bases and 4 bases respectively, with 10 bases between them. Here the CDR3 reads CASSQDLSGYEQYF. As DNA, the CDR3 is TGCGCCAGCAGCCAAGATCTCTCGGGTTACGAGCAGTACTTC.

The V and J genes are TRBV11-1 and TRBJ1-3; 9 bases map to TRBD1. The CDR3 covers 15 residues. The ends lost 4 bases at V and 4 bases at J; junction bases unmatched: 5. In germline, CDR1 is SGHAT, CDR2 FQDESV (reference sequence). As DNA, the CDR3 is TGTGCCAGCAGCTCCTACAGGGGGCTCGGAAACACCATATATTTT. Translation: CASSSYRGLGNTIYF.

The V gene is TRBV19, the J gene TRBJ2-5, with 9 nucleotides matching TRBD1. V was pared by 3 bases and J by 1 base, with 3 bases of the junction left unmatched. The CDR3 is 15 amino acids. Germline CDR1 is LNHDA and CDR2 is SQIVND (reference sequence). The CDR3 nucleotides read TGTGCCAGTAGTATGGGGACAGGGAGCCAAGAGACCCAGTACTTC. Translated: CASSMGTGSQETQYF.

This clone was recorded only once. V usage is TRBV6-6 and J usage is TRBJ1-4; D not certain. This CDR3 contains 16 residues. V lost 2 bases to trimming and J lost 5 bases, with 15 bases between them. Germline CDR1 MNHNY, CDR2 SVGAGI (reference sequence). Here the CDR3 DNA reads TGTGCCAGCAGTTACAGTTCGCGCCTACCGAATGAAAAACTGTTTTTT. It codes for CASSYSSRLPNEKLFF.

In DNA, the CDR3 is TGTGCCAGCAGTGACTCTCGCGGGTCTCGGAGGAATGAGCAGTTCTTC. The encoded protein is CASSDSRGSRRNEQFF. The chain uses TRBV6-4 and TRBJ2-1; a weak D match, TRBD2 (5 bases). Germline assignment: CDR1 MRHNA and CDR2 SNTAGT. The V end lost 0 bases, the J end lost 7 bases, and 16 bases lay between the germline ends. This CDR3 region has 16 residues.

This chain connects TRBV28 to TRBJ2-7; D might be TRBD1 or TRBD2, each matching 5 bases. Germline-derived CDR1 and CDR2 are MDHEN and SYDVKM. The CDR3 consists of 14 residues. Trimming removed 5 bases from V and 4 bases from J, with 15 bases in between. This chain's CDR3 is CASSPLGTSYEQYF. CDR3 bases: TGTGCCAGCAGTCCACTAGGGACCTCTTACGAGCAGTACTTC.

In the case of this clone: Other nucleotide sequences in the sample specify the same CDR3. This sequence joins TRBV7-9 and TRBJ2-1, with D possibly TRBD2 on 5 matching bases. This CDR3 has 11 amino acids. Trimming took 5 bases from V and 10 from J, leaving 9 bases between them. Germline CDR1 reads SEHNR; CDR2 reads FQNEAQ (reference sequence). CDR3 amino acids: CASSLSGEQFF. CDR3 DNA: TGTGCCAGCAGCCTAAGCGGCGAGCAGTTCTTC.

A single count supports this clone. CDR3 amino acids: CASSLGTGRAKNIQYF. CDR3 DNA: TGCGCCAGCAGCTTGGGGACAGGGAGGGCCAAAAACATTCAGTACTTC. The chain combines TRBV5-1 with TRBJ2-4; 8 bases are a match to TRBD1. From germline, CDR1 is SGHRS and CDR2 YFSETQ. The CDR3 consists of 16 residues. V lost 0 bases, J lost 1 base, and 3 bases stayed unmatched.

The chain carries TRBV11-2 and TRBJ2-3, with 11 bases lining up with TRBD1. The V gene's germline CDR1 is SGHAT and CDR2 FQNNGV. CDR3 length: 15 amino acids. With V trimmed by 5 bases and J by 6 bases, 7 bases remained unmatched. CDR3 bases: TGTGCCAGCAGCCCGGGGACAGGGGGAGACGATACGCAGTATTTT. Residues: CASSPGTGGDDTQYF. Using reference TRBV11-2 and TRBJ2-3 for the parts outside the CDR3, the full variable domain is EAGVAQSPRYKIIEKRQSVAFWCNPISGHATLYWYQQILGQGPKLLIQFQNNGVVDDSQLPKDRFSAERLKGVDSTLKIQPAKLEDSAVYLCASSPGTGGDDTQYFGPGTRLTVL.

The count of this clone is one. The gene calls are TRBV11-2 and TRBJ2-7, with a weak D call TRBD2 (5 bases). CDR1 and CDR2 from the germline V gene are SGHAT and FQNNGV. V lost 5 bases, J lost 3 bases, and 14 bases lay in between. This CDR3 is 14 amino acids long. The CDR3 region has the DNA TGTGCCAGCAGCATGACGGGTAGCGTCTACGAGCAGTACTTC. Residues: CASSMTGSVYEQYF.

The rearrangement links TRBV19 to TRBJ2-3; 8 nucleotides line up with TRBD1. The CDR3 is made up of 15 amino acids. V lost 5 bases and J lost 4; bases outside the gene matches: 8. CDR1 and CDR2 (germline): LNHDA, SQIVND (reference sequence). This CDR3 is CASSVRDRSADTQYF. For the CDR3, the DNA is TGTGCCAGTAGTGTCCGGGACAGGTCGGCAGATACGCAGTATTTT.